These T cell receptor beta chains were read from a single sample in a study of OX40 agonist ivuxolimab in advanced cancers. Produced via immunoSEQ multiplex PCR; TCRdb's table is partial and in-frame only. The sample lists 92,000 or so clones; just under 90% were seen once. The sample was CD4+ or CD8+ T cells sorted from blood, taken in a trial of the OX40 agonist ivuxolimab. Source of these receptors: an adult with an advanced solid tumor such as melanoma, head and neck, liver or kidney cancer. Each CDR3 is given with its conserved first and last residue. A D gene is named only where the DNA matches it firmly. Some rows have no size entry. The others give once, few or many, or a class for an expanded clone.

abundance	v_gene	j_gene	d_gene	CDR3nt	CDR3aa
-	TRBV6-5	TRBJ1-1	-	TGTGCCAGCAGTTACGATTACAGGGCGAGGAAAGCTTTCTTT	CASSYDYRARKAFF
-	TRBV29-1	TRBJ1-2	-	TGCAGCGTTGAAGACACCCCATCGAGACTCTATGGCTACACCTTC	CSVEDTPSRLYGYTF
-	TRBV19	TRBJ1-1	-	TGTGCCAGTAGTTTGTCGGAGACCTTCACTGAAGCTTTCTTT	CASSLSETFTEAFF
-	TRBV7-2	TRBJ1-2	-	TGTGCCAGCAGCTTAGGAGGAGGAAGGGGCTACACCTTC	CASSLGGGRGYTF
-	TRBV27	TRBJ2-7	TRBD2	TGTGCCAGCAGTTTATCGAAGGGACTACACTCCACCTACGAGCAGTACTTC	CASSLSKGLHSTYEQYF
-	TRBV10-2	TRBJ2-3	-	TGCGCCAGCAGTGAAACTGGAGGGCAAGATACGCAGTATTTT	CASSETGGQDTQYF
once	TRBV7-8	TRBJ2-5	TRBD2	TGTGCCAGCAGCTCCTGGTCGGGGCGGGAGGGGGAGACCCAGTACTTC	CASSSWSGREGETQYF
-	TRBV27	TRBJ2-5	-	TGTGCCAGCAGTTGGGCTGGAGGGGCAGGGCAAGAGACCCAGTACTTC	CASSWAGGAGQETQYF
once	TRBV19	TRBJ2-7	-	TGTGCCAGTAGTCACAGTGGCGGTACCTACGAGCAGTACTTC	CASSHSGGTYEQYF
-	TRBV7-3	TRBJ2-7	-	TGTGCCAGCAGCCCCGGGACCGGGTCCGAGCAGTACTTC	CASSPGTGSEQYF
-	TRBV7-9	TRBJ2-1	TRBD2	TGTGCCAGCGGGCTAGCGGCCTACAATGAGCAGTTCTTC	CASGLAAYNEQFF
-	TRBV4-2	TRBJ2-7	-	TGTGCCAGCAGCCAATTAGGTGGGGGCCTCTACGAGCAGTACTTC	CASSQLGGGLYEQYF
-	TRBV5-6	TRBJ2-2	TRBD1	TGTGCCAGCAGCCAGACAGGGTCCTACCTGGCCGGGGAGCTGTTTTTT	CASSQTGSYLAGELFF
-	TRBV9	TRBJ2-1	-	TGTGCCAGCAGCGTAGCAGAGCCGCTTTCCTTATTGTACAATGAGCAGTTCTTC	CASSVAEPLSLLYNEQFF
once	TRBV7-9	TRBJ2-1	-	TGTGCCAGCACCAGAGGATCAGGGGAAATAAATGAGCAGTTCTTC	CASTRGSGEINEQFF
-	TRBV7-7	TRBJ2-7	TRBD2	TGTGCTAGCAGCTTTGGCGGGAGCGGCGAGCAGTACTTC	CASSFGGSGEQYF
-	TRBV5-4	TRBJ2-7	TRBD1	TGTGCCAGCAGCTTGGAGTGGACAGGGGGTTACGAGCAGTACTTC	CASSLEWTGGYEQYF
-	TRBV6-1	TRBJ1-2	-	TGTGCCAGCAGTGAAGCTTCGCCTGGGGGCTACACCTTC	CASSEASPGGYTF
-	TRBV30	TRBJ2-6	-	TGTGCCTTAAGACCCTGGAGCTCTGGGGCCAACGTCCTGACTTTC	CALRPWSSGANVLTF
-	TRBV28	TRBJ2-1	-	TGTGCCATGGGGGGGCCGCCGAAGGGTGAGCAGTTCTTC	CAMGGPPKGEQFF
-	TRBV9	TRBJ1-3	-	TGTGCCAGCAGCGCGGGGTACGGCTCTGGAAACACCATATATTTT	CASSAGYGSGNTIYF
once	TRBV15	TRBJ2-3	TRBD2	TGTGCCACCAGCGCCACTAGCGCTAGCACAGATACGCAGTATTTT	CATSATSASTDTQYF
-	TRBV6-5	TRBJ2-7	-	TGTGCCAGCAGACGCCGGGAAATTCCCTACGAGCAGTACTTC	CASRRREIPYEQYF
-	TRBV11-2	TRBJ2-1	-	TGTGCCAGCAGCAAAGTATACAATGAGCAGTTCTTC	CASSKVYNEQFF
-	TRBV18	TRBJ2-5	TRBD2	TGTGCCAGCTCGCCTGGGACTAGCGGGACCGGGGAGACCCAGTACTTC	CASSPGTSGTGETQYF
-	TRBV30	TRBJ2-5	TRBD2	TGTGCCTGGAGTGCCCCGAGGAGCGGGAGGGAGGGAGAGACCCAGTACTTC	CAWSAPRSGREGETQYF
-	TRBV12-5	TRBJ2-5	TRBD1	TGTGCTACGAGGACAGGGTCAGGGGAGCAGTACTTC	CATRTGSGEQYF
once	TRBV6-6	TRBJ2-1	-	TGTGCCAGCGGACTTTACAATGAGCAGTTCTTC	CASGLYNEQFF
-	TRBV5-4	TRBJ1-1	TRBD1	TGTGCCAGCACCCTCCCGGGGACAGGGGAGGGTACTGAAGCTTTCTTT	CASTLPGTGEGTEAFF
-	TRBV2	TRBJ2-7	-	TGTGCCAGCAGTGAGGGTGAGGGGGAATCCCCTTACGAGCAGTACTTC	CASSEGEGESPYEQYF
-	TRBV29-1	TRBJ2-1	-	TGCAGCGTTGAAGATGGGTGGCCGACTAATGAGCAGTTCTTC	CSVEDGWPTNEQFF
few	TRBV7-3	TRBJ1-1	-	TGTGCCAGCACATACGTAGGATTGGCGAACACTGAAGCTTTCTTT	CASTYVGLANTEAFF
-	TRBV9	TRBJ2-2	TRBD1	TGTGCCATCTACATGGGGACAGGGGGCACCGGGGAGCTGTTTTTT	CAIYMGTGGTGELFF
-	TRBV7-6	TRBJ1-1	-	TGTGCCAGCAGATCTGACAGCGGAGCTGAAGCTTTCTTT	CASRSDSGAEAFF
-	TRBV18	TRBJ2-1	TRBD2	TGTGCCAGCTCACCCTTACTAGCGGGAGTCGGAAATGAGCAGTTCTTC	CASSPLLAGVGNEQFF
-	TRBV28	TRBJ1-2	-	TGTGCCAGCAGTCTAGGCTCGAAGGGGTATGGCTACACCTTC	CASSLGSKGYGYTF
-	TRBV7-8	TRBJ2-1	TRBD2	TGTGCCAGCAGCTCCCCCCGGGAGGGCAATAATGAGCAGTTCTTC	CASSSPREGNNEQFF
-	TRBV15	TRBJ2-1	-	TGTGCCACCAGCTCTCTTTTGTATTGGGAGCGCTCCTACAATGAGCAGTTCTTC	CATSSLLYWERSYNEQFF
once	TRBV28	TRBJ1-1	-	TGTGCCAGCAACCATCCGTGGGGCAGGAACACTGAAGCTTTCTTT	CASNHPWGRNTEAFF
-	TRBV19	TRBJ2-1	TRBD1	TGTGCCAGTAGTGGGACAGGGATGGGCAATGAGCAGTTCTTC	CASSGTGMGNEQFF
-	TRBV5-1	TRBJ1-2	TRBD1	TGCGCCAGCAGCCCCGGACAGGCCGCTAACTATGGCTACACCTTC	CASSPGQAANYGYTF
-	TRBV7-9	TRBJ2-1	-	TGTGCCAGCAGCTTATCAAGCGGATATCACAATGAGCAGTTCTTC	CASSLSSGYHNEQFF
-	TRBV7-3	TRBJ2-7	TRBD2	TGTGCCAGCAGCTTAGCTACGGGACTAGCGGCTAGCTCCTACGAGCAGTACTTC	CASSLATGLAASSYEQYF
-	TRBV27	TRBJ2-7	TRBD1	TGTGCCAGCAGCCGAACAGGGGGAGTCTACGAGCAGTACTTC	CASSRTGGVYEQYF
-	TRBV25-1	TRBJ2-6	-	TGTGCCAGCAGTGGGGGCGCTGTAGCCTGGGCCAACGTCCTGACTTTC	CASSGGAVAWANVLTF
-	TRBV19	TRBJ2-1	TRBD2	TGTGCCAGTACCCCCCCGGGGGGGAATGAGCAGTTCTTC	CASTPPGGNEQFF
-	TRBV19	TRBJ2-7	TRBD2	TGTGCCAGTAGTATGCTAGCGGGAGGTATGTCCTACGAGCAGTACTTC	CASSMLAGGMSYEQYF
few	TRBV7-9	TRBJ1-2	-	TGTGCCAGCAGCGCCACTCGAGGGGGACCTCAAATCTATGGCTACACCTTC	CASSATRGGPQIYGYTF
-	TRBV4-1	TRBJ2-1	-	TGCGCCAGCAGCCAAGTGCGGCTTGATGAGCAGTTCTTC	CASSQVRLDEQFF
-	TRBV14	TRBJ1-5	-	TGTGCCAGCAGCCTCCAGGGCGGGGATCAGCCCCAGCATTTT	CASSLQGGDQPQHF
-	TRBV7-9	TRBJ1-3	-	TGTGCCAGCAGCCCAGACAGAGGAAACACCATATATTTT	CASSPDRGNTIYF
-	TRBV10-3	TRBJ2-1	TRBD2	TGTGCCATCAGTGAGGCGCGGGAGGGCCATGAGCAGTTCTTC	CAISEAREGHEQFF
-	TRBV9	TRBJ2-3	-	TGTGCCAGCAGCGTAGCCCTGGGAGCCGTTACGGATACGCAGTATTTT	CASSVALGAVTDTQYF
-	TRBV7-7	TRBJ2-7	TRBD1	TGTGCTAGCAGCCCCTCGACAGGGCCGATCTACGAGCAGTACTTC	CASSPSTGPIYEQYF
-	TRBV7-3	TRBJ2-1	TRBD2	TGTGCCAGCAGCCTCGGCGCTAGCGGGAGGGTAGATGAGCAGTTCTTC	CASSLGASGRVDEQFF